These 21 T cell receptor beta chains were all obtained from the same sample, sequenced in a study of blood T cell repertoires in COVID-19. TCRdb's copy holds only in-frame clones and misses some; the assay was immunoSEQ multiplex PCR. The data contain about 14,000 clones, more than 65% of them singletons. The sample was peripheral blood. The source is a woman between 45 and 60 years old with active or convalescent COVID-19.

This clone was recorded once. The chain combines TRBV2 with TRBJ2-2; perhaps TRBD2 as D (5 bases). Trimming stripped 4 bases from V and 0 bases from J, with 12 bases between. The CDR3 is made up of 16 amino acids. Per the germline V gene, CDR1 is SNHLY and CDR2 is FYNNEI. The CDR3 region has the DNA TGTGCCAGCAGTGCCTCGGGAATAGCGAACACCGGGGAGCTGTTTTTT. Amino acids: CASSASGIANTGELFF.

This rearrangement joins TRBV6-5 to TRBJ2-7; TRBD2 matches 7 bases. The CDR3 has 15 amino acids. Unmatched junction bases numbered 6, after V lost 3 bases and J lost 1 base. CDR1 and CDR2 from the germline V gene are MNHEY and SVGAGI. The CDR3 bases are TGTGCCAGCAGTTATATGGCGGGGGTTTCCTACGAGCAGTACTTC. Protein product: CASSYMAGVSYEQYF.

This chain joins TRBV24-1 and TRBJ2-5, with TRBD1 identical over 8 bases. This CDR3 has 15 residues. V gave up 9 bases and J gave up 4 bases; unmatched junction bases: 12. Germline CDR1 reads KGHDR; CDR2 reads SFDVKD. The CDR3 DNA is TGTGCCACCTCGGAGGGACAGGTCCTAGGAGAGACCCAGTACTTC. Protein product: CATSEGQVLGETQYF.

This chain connects TRBV7-2 to TRBJ2-4, with D possibly being TRBD1 (5 bases). This CDR3 region has 19 residues. Germline CDR1 reads SGHTA; CDR2 reads FQGNSA. Trimming left V 5 bases short and J 0 bases short, with 23 bases between. The CDR3: CASSQGLTPTLLAKNIQYF. The CDR3 region has the DNA TGTGCCAGCAGCCAGGGCCTTACACCTACTTTGCTAGCCAAAAACATTCAGTACTTC.

The gene calls are TRBV27 and TRBJ1-2; 7 bases match TRBD1. The junction had 2 bases not matched to a gene; V was cut back by 8 bases and J by 5 bases. CDR1 MNHEY and CDR2 SMNVEV come from the germline V gene (reference sequence). CDR3 length: 11 residues. The CDR3 protein is CASQDRYGYTF. CDR3 nucleotides: TGTGCCAGCCAGGACAGGTATGGCTACACCTTC.

The CDR3 sequence is CASSQGADILTSGANVLTF. The CDR3, as DNA: TGTGCCAGCAGCCAAGGCGCGGACATTTTAACCTCTGGGGCCAACGTCCTGACTTTC. The chain uses TRBV14 and TRBJ2-6; maybe TRBD1 (5 bases). With 1 base removed from V and 0 bases from J, the gap between germline ends came to 16 bases. Germline-derived CDR1 and CDR2 are SGHDN and FVKESK. CDR3 length: 19 amino acids. Combining the CDR3 with reference TRBV14 and TRBJ2-6 gives the whole variable domain EAGVTQFPSHSVIEKGQTVTLRCDPISGHDNLYWYRRVMGKEIKFLLHFVKESKQDESGMPNNRFLAERTGGTYSTLKVQPAELEDSGVYFCASSQGADILTSGANVLTFGAGSRLTVL.

The chain couples TRBV19 to TRBJ2-3, with no clear D. Germline CDR1 and CDR2: LNHDA and SQIVND (reference sequence). The V and J ends lost 8 bases and 4 bases respectively, with 13 bases between them. The CDR3 runs 13 residues. The DNA of the CDR3 is TGTGCCAGTTCATGGCTAGTGGCAGATACGCAGTATTTT. Protein sequence: CASSWLVADTQYF.

V gene TRBV13 combines with J gene TRBJ1-1, with 7 bases fitting TRBD1. The germline gives CDR1 PRHDT, CDR2 FYEKMQ (reference sequence). V lost 5 bases and J lost 5; bases outside the gene matches: 11. This CDR3 is 15 amino acids long. The chain's CDR3 is CASSTKGAFETEAFF. CDR3 nucleotides: TGTGCCAGCAGCACGAAGGGGGCGTTTGAAACTGAAGCTTTCTTT.

This chain links TRBV28 with TRBJ1-5; 8 bases are a match to TRBD1. The CDR3 extends over 19 amino acids. J was trimmed by 5 bases and V by 5 bases; bases with no gene match: 20. Germline values: CDR1 MDHEN, CDR2 SYDVKM. In DNA, the CDR3 is TGTGCCAGCAGTAGCCCGACAGGGGACCCAAGGTTTGGCTATCAGCCCCAGCATTTT. This sequence encodes CASSSPTGDPRFGYQPQHF.

The chain carries TRBV6-5 and TRBJ1-6; TRBD1 matches at 9 bases. This CDR3 region has 15 residues. Germline loops: CDR1 MNHEY, CDR2 SVGAGI. The V segment lost 6 bases and the J segment 10 bases; nucleotides outside the gene matches: 10. CDR3 amino acids: CASSPTDRGDSPLHF. CDR3 DNA: TGTGCCAGCAGCCCAACTGACAGGGGGGACTCACCCCTCCACTTT.

This sequence joins TRBV28 and TRBJ2-7; TRBD1 agrees at 9 bases. Germline CDR1 reads MDHEN; CDR2 reads SYDVKM. This CDR3 spans 14 amino acids. The ends lost 7 bases at V and 6 bases at J; junction bases unmatched: 10. The CDR3 region has the DNA TGTGCCAGCAAAACAGGGGGCGGGCCCCTCGAGCAGTACTTC. As protein: CASKTGGGPLEQYF.

This clone was seen just once. This rearrangement joins TRBV7-9 to TRBJ2-1; the match to TRBD2 covers 7 bases. Losses at the gene ends were 0 bases for V and 13 bases for J; bases not matched to a gene: 6. CDR1 and CDR2 from the germline V gene are SEHNR and FQNEAQ (reference sequence). The CDR3 extends over 13 amino acids. The CDR3 loop is CASSLAGGPQQFF. As DNA, the CDR3 is TGTGCCAGCAGCTTAGCGGGAGGGCCTCAACAGTTCTTC. The full variable domain, its missing parts supplied by reference TRBV7-9 and TRBJ2-1, is DTGVSQNPRHKITKRGQNVTFRCDPISEHNRLYWYRQTLGQGPEFLTYFQNEAQLEKSRLLSDRFSAERPKGSFSTLEIQRTEQGDSAMYLCASSLAGGPQQFFGPGTRLTVL.

The CDR3 region is CASSLDTSGSYEQYF. The CDR3 DNA reads as TGTGCCAGCAGCTTGGACACTAGCGGGTCCTACGAGCAGTACTTC. The rearrangement uses TRBV5-5 and TRBJ2-7; TRBD2 aligns across 9 bases. CDR3 length equals 15 residues. The junction had 2 bases not matched to a gene; V was cut back by 0 bases and J by 1 base. Germline assignment: CDR1 SGHKS and CDR2 YYEKEE (reference sequence).

The chain uses TRBV6-2 or TRBV6-3 and TRBJ1-1; D is undetermined. Trimming took 6 bases from V and 4 from J, leaving 15 bases between them. This CDR3 spans 14 amino acids. Germline assignment: CDR1 MNHEY and CDR2 SVGEGT. CDR3 residues: CASSLLGGLTEAFF. CDR3 DNA sequence: TGTGCCAGCAGCTTGCTGGGAGGGCTCACTGAAGCTTTCTTT.

This clone was detected only once. CDR3 bases: TGTGCCAGCAGTCCGCGGGGCCCTCGATCTGACGAGCAGTACTTC. It translates to CASSPRGPRSDEQYF. This chain uses TRBV6-5 with TRBJ2-7, with D possibly being TRBD2 (6 bases). Germline V gene lookup returns CDR1 MNHEY and CDR2 SVGAGI. The V and J ends lost 5 bases and 5 bases respectively, with 19 bases between them. The CDR3 runs to 15 residues.

The chain combines TRBV11-3 with TRBJ2-3, with D possibly TRBD2 on 5 matching bases. V was clipped by 5 bases and J by 0 bases, with 15 bases between them. Germline CDR1 is SGHNT and CDR2 is YENEEA. The CDR3 spans 16 residues. Here the CDR3 reads CASSGGGSPSTDTQYF. The CDR3 DNA reads as TGTGCCAGCAGCGGAGGCGGGTCACCTAGCACAGATACGCAGTATTTT.

In nucleotides, the CDR3 is TGTGCCAGCTGGGGGCAGGCGGGGGACTATGGCTACACCTTC. This encodes CASWGQAGDYGYTF. V is TRBV28 and J is TRBJ1-2; perhaps TRBD1 as D (6 bases). Germline-derived CDR1 and CDR2 are MDHEN and SYDVKM. This CDR3 comprises 14 residues. V lost 8 bases and J lost 3, with 16 bases in between.

V gene TRBV4-1 combines with J gene TRBJ2-1; 9 nucleotides align to TRBD2. V shed 7 bases and J 7 bases; nucleotides not matched to a gene: 14. The CDR3 is 16 amino acids. The germline gives CDR1 MGHRA, CDR2 YSYEKL. Here the CDR3 reads CASNFPGTSFSNEQFF. CDR3 bases: TGCGCCAGCAACTTTCCCGGGACTAGCTTTTCTAATGAGCAGTTCTTC.

The chain combines TRBV4-1 with TRBJ1-4, with TRBD1 matching over 7 bases. Germline CDR1 MGHRA, CDR2 YSYEKL. The V and J ends lost 4 bases and 2 bases, in that order; junction bases with no gene match: 10. The CDR3 totals 17 residues. The DNA for the CDR3 is TGCGCCAGCAGCCGCCCACTACAGGGGAAGACTAATGAAAAACTGTTTTTT. This translates into CASSRPLQGKTNEKLFF.

The V gene is TRBV4-1, the J gene TRBJ1-3, with no clear D. The V gene's germline CDR1 is MGHRA and CDR2 YSYEKL. V gave up 2 bases and J gave up 0 bases, with 8 bases separating them. The CDR3 sequence is 15 residues long. The chain's CDR3 is CASSQWANSGNTIYF. The CDR3 DNA reads as TGCGCCAGCAGCCAATGGGCCAACTCTGGAAACACCATATATTTT.

The DNA for the CDR3 is TGCGCCAGCAGCTTGGCTGACAGGGAAACGGGCTCTGGAAACACCATATATTTT. Its protein product is CASSLADRETGSGNTIYF. The chain employs TRBV5-1 and TRBJ1-3, with TRBD1 matching over 7 bases. This CDR3 region has 18 residues. With 0 bases clipped from V and 0 bases from J, the junction kept 9 bases outside the gene matches. The V gene's germline CDR1 is SGHRS and CDR2 YFSETQ.